This T cell receptor beta chain stems from a study of STAT3 mutations in large granular lymphocyte leukemia. Across the study: Canonical activating STAT3 mutations were detected in roughly half of the longitudinally sequenced T-LGLL patients.

This CDR3 spans 13 amino acids. Germline values: CDR1 MGHDK, CDR2 SYGVNS. The ends were cut back, 3 bases at V and 6 bases at J, with 6 bases in the middle. Profiling relied on immunoSEQ multiplex PCR, and the TCRdb table lists in-frame clones only, not all of them. The sample records almost 25,000 clones, 94% being singletons. Study-level points and caveats: Treatment regimens differed across patients between samplings. At least one immunodominant TCR beta clonotype appeared in every T-cell large granular lymphocyte leukemia patient.

Concerning this clone: The target antigen is unknown.

The chain carries TRBV25-1 and TRBJ1-6; no clear D gene. Sequencing used peripheral blood mononuclear cells. The clonotype was recovered from a man aged 35-49 years with T-cell large granular lymphocyte leukemia. Some clones in this sample may be carry-over from other donors' samples. CDR3 coding DNA: TGTGCCAGCAGTGACCGGTTTAATTCACCCCTCCACTTT. It codes for CASSDRFNSPLHF.